What follows are 31 T cell receptor beta chains derived from one specimen sequenced in a study of blood T cells in healthy people across ages. Using a J-beta primer mix together with a sample-barcoded 5' primer, a second PCR was run for roughly 6 to 12 cycles. One entry per CDR3 protein results from TCRdb running MiXCR on the 5' RACE reads. The sample records 650,000 to 1,000,000 distinct CDR3 sequences, around 45% being singletons. The sample comprised blood. These receptors were obtained from a man older than 75 in good health.

Note on this clonotype: A much larger clone is a single base away; this may be a read error. The rearrangement uses TRBV12-3 or TRBV12-4 and TRBJ2-7, with D perhaps TRBD1 (6 bases). Trimming stripped 5 bases from V and 2 bases from J, with 13 bases between. This CDR3 region has 14 residues. The CDR3 coding sequence is TGTGCCAGCAGTGCAGGGGCCAACCCCTACGAGCAGTACTTC. Amino acid sequence: CASSAGANPYEQYF.

There are a few counts of this clonotype. CDR3 sequence reads: CAISLDRGMNTEAFF. The CDR3, as DNA: TGTGCCATCAGCTTAGACAGGGGCATGAACACTGAAGCTTTCTTT. The chain has TRBV10-3 and TRBJ1-1; 8 bases agree with TRBD1. V lost 6 bases, J lost 0 bases, and 6 bases stayed unmatched. The CDR3 contains 15 residues. Germline V CDR1 and CDR2: ENHRY, SYGVKD.

The rearrangement joins TRBV7-9 to TRBJ2-3; no definite D call. Germline CDR1 is SEHNR and CDR2 is FQNEAQ (reference sequence). V lost 5 bases to trimming and J lost 2 bases, with 14 bases between them. The CDR3 covers 15 residues. The CDR3 DNA reads TGTGCCAGCAGCAGCCGACTCCTTATCACAGATACGCAGTATTTT. It translates to CASSSRLLITDTQYF.

The chain uses TRBV29-1 and TRBJ2-1; D possibly uses TRBD1 or TRBD2 (6 bases each). The CDR3 spans 15 residues. V shed 4 bases and J shed 2 bases, with 15 bases lying between them. Germline V gives CDR1 SQVTM, CDR2 ANQGSEA. CDR3 sequence (DNA): TGCAGCGTTGCGCTAGGGGGGATGCCCTACAATGAGCAGTTCTTC. As protein: CSVALGGMPYNEQFF.

Remarks on this clonotype: Being one base from a much bigger clone, this may be a read error. The chain has TRBV20-1 and TRBJ2-5; TRBD2 matches at 12 bases. The V gene end was trimmed by 8 bases and the J gene end by 4 bases; junction bases not matched to a gene: 17. Germline loops: CDR1 DFQATT, CDR2 SNEGSKA (reference sequence). The CDR3 extends over 17 amino acids. CDR3 sequence: CSTPSTSGSVRRETQYF. CDR3 bases: TGCAGTACTCCGTCGACTAGCGGGAGCGTCAGACGAGAGACCCAGTACTTC.

This clonotype was detected many times. The chain couples TRBV12-3 or TRBV12-4 to TRBJ2-1; 14 bases are shared with TRBD2. J was trimmed by 7 bases and V by 6 bases; bases with no gene match: 5. The CDR3 sequence is 15 residues long. CDR3 coding DNA: TGTGCCAGCAGCTTTAGACTAGCGGGAGGGAATGAGCAGTTCTTC. Its protein is CASSFRLAGGNEQFF.

The chain employs TRBV5-1 and TRBJ1-1; 8 nucleotides line up with TRBD1. The ends lost 3 bases at V and 5 bases at J; junction bases unmatched: 9. Per the germline V gene, CDR1 is SGHRS and CDR2 is YFSETQ. The CDR3 has 15 amino acids. CDR3 in amino acids: CASSSAQGAYTEAFF. The DNA of the CDR3 is TGCGCCAGCAGCTCGGCCCAGGGGGCTTATACTGAAGCTTTCTTT. The entire variable domain, with the rest obtained from reference TRBV5-1 and TRBJ1-1, is as follows: KAGVTQTPRYLIKTRGQQVTLSCSPISGHRSVSWYQQTPGQGLQFLFEYFSETQRNKGNFPGRFSGRQFSNSRSEMNVSTLELGDSALYLCASSSAQGAYTEAFFGQGTRLTVV.

This clonotype occurred a few times. A single base separates this from a much larger clone, so it may be a read error. V and J are TRBV9 and TRBJ2-7, with a tentative D call TRBD2 (6 bases). The CDR3 is made up of 13 amino acids. The V gene's germline CDR1 is SGDLS and CDR2 YYNGEE. CDR3 sequence: CASGVGPGDEQYF. CDR3 in DNA: TGTGCCAGCGGCGTAGGTCCGGGGGACGAGCAGTACTTC.

The genes are TRBV5-1 and TRBJ2-7, with 9 bases aligning to TRBD2. The end of the DNA is better explained by TRBJ2-5, so the J call may be wrong. The CDR3 length is 15 residues. Per germline, CDR1 SGHRS and CDR2 YFSETQ. This CDR3 is CASANLAGEAETQYF. In DNA, the CDR3 is TGCGCCAGCGCGAACTTAGCGGGAGAGGCGGAGACCCAGTACTTC.

The rearrangement uses TRBV6-6 and TRBJ2-1, with TRBD2 matching 7 bases. There are 14 residues in the CDR3. J was trimmed by 10 bases and V by 0 bases; bases with no gene match: 6. CDR1 and CDR2 (germline): MNHNY, SVGAGI (reference sequence). CDR3 DNA sequence: TGTGCCAGCAGTTACTCTGGGGCTAGCGGCGAGCAGTTCTTC. This gives the protein CASSYSGASGEQFF.

The gene calls are TRBV18 and TRBJ2-5; D remains ambiguous. The J call may be in error: the DNA end matches TRBJ2-7 better. Germline V gene sequence: CDR1 KGHSH, CDR2 LQKENI. There are 12 residues in the CDR3. The CDR3 reads CASSPDKSEQYF. DNA for the CDR3: TGTGCCAGCTCACCAGACAAAAGCGAGCAGTACTTC.

The chain is built from TRBV20-1 and TRBJ2-1, with 8 bases aligning to TRBD2. CDR1 is DFQATT and CDR2 is SNEGSKA in the germline V gene (reference sequence). Unmatched junction bases numbered 4, after V lost 0 bases and J lost 3 bases. The CDR3 spans 15 residues. The CDR3 DNA reads as TGCAGTGCTAGAGATGGGGCGGGAGGCTACAATGAGCAGTTCTTC. Translated, it gives CSARDGAGGYNEQFF.

The chain recombines TRBV15 with TRBJ2-7, with TRBD2 as a possible D gene (6 bases). CDR3 size: 17 residues. Trimming stripped 0 bases from V and 0 bases from J, with 15 bases between. The germline V gene encodes CDR1 LNHNV and CDR2 YYDKDF (reference sequence). The CDR3 protein is CATSREGGWANSYEQYF. As DNA, the CDR3 is TGTGCCACCAGCAGAGAGGGGGGATGGGCGAACTCCTACGAGCAGTACTTC.

This clonotype was seen ten or more times. The gene calls are TRBV7-2 and TRBJ1-2; 7 bases line up with TRBD1. The trim removed 6 bases at V and 0 bases at J, leaving 7 bases unmatched. The germline CDR1 and CDR2 sequences are SGHTA and FQGNSA. The CDR3 is 15 residues long. CDR3 nucleotides: TGTGCCAGCAGTTCCACCGGGACAGCTAACTATGGCTACACCTTC. Its protein product is CASSSTGTANYGYTF.

The rearrangement joins TRBV20-1 to TRBJ1-6, with TRBD1 matching over 7 bases. Germline CDR1 is DFQATT and CDR2 is SNEGSKA (reference sequence). The CDR3 has 16 amino acids. The V and J ends lost 1 base and 2 bases, in that order; junction bases with no gene match: 5. For the CDR3, the DNA is TGCAGTGCTAGAGTCACCGGGACAGCCTATAATTCACCCCTCCACTTT. Residues: CSARVTGTAYNSPLHF.

The genes are TRBV7-2 and TRBJ2-1; perhaps TRBD2 as D (6 bases). V was shortened by 7 bases and J by 2 bases, with 15 bases between the two germline ends. This CDR3 is 15 amino acids long. Germline values: CDR1 SGHTA, CDR2 FQGNSA. The CDR3 sequence: CASTSWGLAYNEQFF. CDR3 sequence (DNA): TGTGCCAGCACCTCATGGGGACTCGCCTACAATGAGCAGTTCTTC.

This clonotype is a singleton in its sample. The V call is TRBV6-1, the J call TRBJ2-5; possible D gene TRBD2, 6 bases. With the DNA end fitting TRBJ2-7 better, the J assignment may be wrong. Per the germline V gene, CDR1 is MNHNS and CDR2 is SASEGT. This CDR3 is built from 14 residues. The CDR3: CASSVPGEVREQYF. CDR3 in DNA: TGTGCCAGCAGTGTACCGGGAGAGGTCCGCGAGCAGTACTTC.

There are a few counts of this clonotype. The chain couples TRBV18 to TRBJ2-7, with 9 bases identical to TRBD1. With 6 bases clipped from V and 5 bases from J, the junction kept 17 bases outside the gene matches. This CDR3 has 17 residues. Per germline, CDR1 KGHSH and CDR2 LQKENI. CDR3: CASSRELPGQGEDEQYF. The CDR3 DNA is TGTGCCAGCTCCCGCGAATTACCGGGACAGGGAGAGGACGAGCAGTACTTC.

This clonotype was seen a few times. CDR3 nucleotides: TGCGCCAGCAGCTTCCGACTAGGAAGTAACGTGGAGCTGTTTTTT. It encodes CASSFRLGSNVELFF. This chain uses TRBV5-1 with TRBJ2-2, with D maybe TRBD2 (6 bases). Trimming left V 2 bases short and J 10 bases short, with 18 bases between. CDR1 and CDR2 (germline): SGHRS, YFSETQ. The CDR3 runs to 15 residues. Full variable domain (outside the CDR3, taken from reference TRBV5-1 and TRBJ2-2): KAGVTQTPRYLIKTRGQQVTLSCSPISGHRSVSWYQQTPGQGLQFLFEYFSETQRNKGNFPGRFSGRQFSNSRSEMNVSTLELGDSALYLCASSFRLGSNVELFFGEGSRLTVL.

This clonotype was recorded at least ten times. The CDR3 DNA follows: TGTGCCAGCAGTTCACAGTCAACTAATGAAAAACTGTTTTTT. Amino acids: CASSSQSTNEKLFF. The V call is TRBV27, the J call TRBJ1-4, with D unclear. This CDR3 contains 14 residues. Deletions cut 4 bases from V and 0 bases from J, with 6 bases between. CDR1 and CDR2 (germline): MNHEY, SMNVEV (reference sequence).

The gene calls are TRBV4-2 and TRBJ2-3; D is perhaps TRBD2 (5 bases). V was cut by 2 bases and J by 5 bases, with 14 bases left in between. The CDR3 spans 15 residues. Germline V gives CDR1 LGHNA, CDR2 YNFKEQ. DNA of the CDR3: TGTGCCAGCAGCCAACGGGAAGCTCCGGTAGATACGCAGTATTTT. This sequence encodes CASSQREAPVDTQYF.

The CDR3 loop reads CATRASTNYEQYF. As DNA, the CDR3 is TGTGCCACCAGGGCTAGCACCAACTACGAGCAGTACTTC. The chain uses TRBV15 and TRBJ2-7; a weak D match, TRBD2 (5 bases). CDR3 length: 13 amino acids. V was trimmed by 6 bases and J by 3 bases, leaving 12 bases between them. Germline V CDR1 and CDR2: LNHNV, YYDKDF (reference sequence).

The sample holds one count of this clonotype. The chain carries TRBV24-1 and TRBJ2-3, with 8 bases identical to TRBD2. V shed 4 bases, J shed 0 bases, and the junction held 8 bases outside the gene matches. From germline, CDR1 is KGHDR and CDR2 SFDVKD. This CDR3 contains 17 residues. Here the CDR3 reads CATSELGTRSSTDTQYF. CDR3 in DNA: TGTGCCACCAGTGAGTTAGGGACTAGGTCTAGCACAGATACGCAGTATTTT.

This rearrangement joins TRBV9 to TRBJ2-5; possibly TRBD1 for D (6 bases). The ends were cut back, 3 bases at V and 4 bases at J, with 16 bases in the middle. The CDR3 is 15 amino acids. Per germline, CDR1 SGDLS and CDR2 YYNGEE. CDR3 coding DNA: TGTGCCAGCAGCGCATTCGCAGGGGACGGAGAGACCCAGTACTTC. Residues: CASSAFAGDGETQYF. The full variable domain, with the rest looked up from reference TRBV9 and TRBJ2-5, is DSGVTQTPKHLITATGQRVTLRCSPRSGDLSVYWYQQSLDQGLQFLIQYYNGEERAKGNILERFSAQQFPDLHSELNLSSLELGDSALYFCASSAFAGDGETQYFGPGTRLLVL.

This clonotype was seen a few times. The rearrangement joins TRBV7-2 to TRBJ2-3, with 7 bases that match TRBD2. V dropped 1 base and J dropped 2; count of bases not matched to a gene: 6. The germline CDR1 and CDR2 sequences are SGHTA and FQGNSA. The CDR3 runs 16 residues. CDR3 amino acids: CASSLVGGSTTDTQYF. The CDR3 bases are TGTGCCAGCAGCTTAGTTGGCGGGAGCACCACAGATACGCAGTATTTT.

The chain combines TRBV7-8 with TRBJ2-1; D may correspond to TRBD1 or TRBD2 (6 bases each). V was cut by 1 base and J by 6 bases, with 16 bases left in between. The germline V gene encodes CDR1 SGHVS and CDR2 FQNEAQ. The CDR3 is made up of 16 amino acids. In DNA form, the CDR3 reads TGTGCCAGCAGCTTAGTGGCCGGGGGCGCCTCCAATGAGCAGTTCTTC. It codes for CASSLVAGGASNEQFF.

The chain employs TRBV11-1 and TRBJ2-1; maybe TRBD2 (7 bases). Trimming took 5 bases from V and 8 from J, leaving 22 bases between them. Looked up from germline, CDR1 is SGHAT and CDR2 is FQDESV (reference sequence). The CDR3 is 16 residues long. CDR3 DNA: TGTGCCAGCAGCGCGCTGGGCGCGGGGGCTAGCGATGAGCAGTTCTTC. Protein product: CASSALGAGASDEQFF.

The chain recombines TRBV7-2 with TRBJ1-1; no clear D gene. Germline CDR1 reads SGHTA; CDR2 reads FQGNSA. V lost 2 bases, J lost 4 bases, and 14 bases lay in between. This CDR3 spans 15 amino acids. The CDR3 spells CASSLLVGELTEAFF. The CDR3 DNA reads TGTGCCAGCAGCTTATTGGTCGGGGAACTCACTGAAGCTTTCTTT.

This clonotype was detected only a few times. This chain's CDR3 is CASSYNEQYF. The CDR3 nucleotides read TGCGCCAGCAGCTACAATGAGCAGTACTTC. The chain joins TRBV10-1 to TRBJ2-1; D unclear. The end of the DNA aligns better with TRBJ2-7, so the J call may be wrong. The V gene's germline CDR1 is WNHNN and CDR2 SYGVQD (reference sequence). The CDR3 is 10 amino acids.

This clonotype was recorded only once. This chain links TRBV2 with TRBJ2-5, with 12 bases fitting TRBD1. Germline V lookup: CDR1 SNHLY, CDR2 FYNNEI. With V trimmed by 4 bases and J by 4 bases, 4 bases remained unmatched. The CDR3 has 15 residues. The CDR3 sequence: CASSGGTGGRETQYF. The CDR3 DNA follows: TGTGCCAGCAGTGGGGGGACAGGGGGCCGAGAGACCCAGTACTTC.

This chain links TRBV6-6 with TRBJ2-5; D possibly corresponds to TRBD1 (6 bases). The tail of the sequence fits TRBJ2-7 better, so the J call may be wrong. Germline CDR1 is MNHNY and CDR2 is SVGAGI (reference sequence). This CDR3 has 14 amino acids. CDR3 coding DNA: TGTGCCAGCATTCCCTCTGTGGGGGCGGACGAGCAGTACTTC. It translates to CASIPSVGADEQYF.